These 14 T cell receptor beta chains were sequenced from one sample in a study of tumor-infiltrating lymphocytes in primary liver carcinoma. TCR beta cDNA came from about 450 ng total RNA, primed with a constant-region primer. Each TCR beta library was derived from three nested multiplex PCR rounds that employed slightly modified ARM-PCR. The first two PCR rounds used TRBV1-TRBV30 primers with a Cbeta primer, roughly 10 cycles each. TCRdb passed the multiplex PCR reads through MiXCR, listing each CDR3 protein once. The sample lists 100,000 or so distinct CDR3 sequences; around two thirds were seen once. DNA and RNA were both co-extracted from 20-30 mg of bulk tissue that had not been sorted. Material for sequencing was liver tumor tissue from sampling region 2. Specified subset: tumor region T2, inferior pole. These TCRs come from a woman aged 55-70 years with primary liver carcinoma and hepatitis B virus infection.

This clonotype occurred once. The CDR3 carries no conserved terminal phenylalanine or tryptophan, so it likely arises from a read error. The V call is TRBV14, the J call TRBJ2-7; 10 bases are shared with TRBD1. Germline V gives CDR1 SGHDN, CDR2 FVKESK. This CDR3 region has 15 residues. V lost 6 bases, J lost 3 bases, and 8 bases stayed unmatched. In DNA form, the CDR3 reads TGTGCCAGCAGGACAGGGGGCGACAACTTCTACGAGCAGTACCTC. Translated: CASRTGGDNFYEQYL.

This clonotype came up once. The rearrangement uses TRBV11-2 and TRBJ2-3; TRBD2 agrees at 9 bases. The CDR3 totals 15 residues. Germline CDR1 reads SGHAT; CDR2 reads FQNNGV. The CDR3 nucleotides read TGTGCAAGCGGCCCTGAACTAGCGGGCCCAGATACGCAGTATTTT. Translation gives CASGPELAGPDTQYF.

The table lists this clonotype with many counts. The rearrangement joins TRBV4-1 to TRBJ1-5; 9 positions match TRBD1. The CDR3 contains 15 residues. Per germline, CDR1 MGHRA and CDR2 YSYEKL. J lost 2 bases, V lost 4 bases, and 3 bases had no gene match. The CDR3 DNA reads TGCGCCAGCAGCCGCCGGACAGGGGGCAATCAGCCCCAGCATTTT. As protein: CASSRRTGGNQPQHF.

As regards this clonotype: At one end the junction does not follow the germline gene, possibly because of a read error. The chain carries TRBV6-1 and TRBJ1-5, with 7 positions matching TRBD1. Germline CDR1 MNHNS, CDR2 SASEGT. The CDR3 is made up of 14 amino acids. Written as DNA, the CDR3 is TGTGCCAACAGTGAAACAGGGGCGGGCCAGCCCCAGCATTTT. Translated: CANSETGAGQPQHF.

This clonotype has at least ten counts. This chain links TRBV29-1 with TRBJ2-3; 10 bases are a match to TRBD2. The V segment lost 2 bases and the J segment 0 bases; nucleotides outside the gene matches: 2. Germline V CDR1 and CDR2: SQVTM, ANQGSEA. The CDR3 is made up of 15 amino acids. For the CDR3, the DNA is TGCAGCGTTGAACCGACTAGCGGGAGCACAGATACGCAGTATTTT. Translated, it gives CSVEPTSGSTDTQYF.

A note on this clonotype: One junction end disagrees with the germline gene, perhaps due to a read error. The chain combines TRBV11-2 with TRBJ2-3; TRBD2 aligns across 9 bases. The V gene's germline CDR1 is SGHAT and CDR2 FQNNGV. The CDR3 is 15 amino acids. CDR3: CDSSPGLASPDTQYF. In DNA, the CDR3 is TGTGACAGCAGTCCTGGACTAGCGAGCCCAGATACGCAGTATTTT.

This clonotype was seen once. The conserved final phenylalanine or tryptophan is absent from the CDR3, which likely points to a read error. The CDR3 is CATQQGGPPGELFS. Written as DNA, the CDR3 is TGTGCCACCCAACAGGGGGGACCCCCCGGGGAGCTGTTTTCT. The rearrangement joins TRBV6-6 to TRBJ2-2, with 8 bases identical to TRBD1. After removal of 10 bases from V and 6 bases from J, the junction contained 10 bases not matched to a gene. CDR3 size: 14 residues. The germline V gene has CDR1 MNHNY and CDR2 SVGAGI (reference sequence).

This clonotype was recorded a few times. The rearrangement links TRBV2 to TRBJ2-3, with TRBD2 matching 7 bases. CDR1 is SNHLY, CDR2 FYNNEI, per germline. V trimming: 6 bases; J trimming: 7 bases; junction bases outside the gene matches: 7. This CDR3 is 13 amino acids long. CDR3 amino acids: CASSFLGLNTQYF. The CDR3 DNA reads as TGTGCCAGCAGCTTCCTGGGACTAAATACGCAGTATTTT.

This clonotype was detected only a few times. A read error may be the cause here, since a much bigger clone is one base away. The chain links TRBV13 to TRBJ2-2; 8 bases align to TRBD1. The CDR3 runs to 16 residues. The germline V gene has CDR1 PRHDT and CDR2 FYEKMQ (reference sequence). With 7 bases clipped from V and 3 bases from J, the junction kept 10 bases outside the gene matches. CDR3 nucleotides: TGTGCCAGCAACCGATGGACAGGGATCGACACCGGGGAGCTGTTTTTT. Translation gives CASNRWTGIDTGELFF.

To note about this clonotype: In this CDR3 the conserved last residue, phenylalanine or tryptophan, is missing, so a read error is likely. This chain uses TRBV29-1 with TRBJ1-1, with TRBD1 identical over 8 bases. The V gene's germline CDR1 is SQVTM and CDR2 ANQGSEA. The CDR3 has 14 residues. Trimming removed 5 bases from V and 5 bases from J; junction bases left unmatched: 10. The CDR3, as DNA: TGCAGCGTTACCGACAGGGGACGAGGGACTGAAGCTTTCTCT. Translated: CSVTDRGRGTEAFS.

As to this clonotype: The junction does not match germline at one end; this may be a read error. The chain couples TRBV5-1 to TRBJ1-2; a weak D match, TRBD1 (6 bases). The V gene's germline CDR1 is SGHRS and CDR2 YFSETQ. This CDR3 is built from 14 residues. CDR3 amino acids: CASSSDSQNYDYTF. Written as DNA, the CDR3 is TGCGCCAGCAGCTCGGACAGCCAGAACTATGACTACACCTTC.

This clonotype was detected ten times or more. The rearrangement uses TRBV5-5 and TRBJ2-1; 10 bases fit TRBD2. V lost 1 base and J lost 8; bases outside the gene matches: 6. Per the germline V gene, CDR1 is SGHKS and CDR2 is YYEKEE (reference sequence). There are 15 residues in the CDR3. This chain's CDR3 is CASSLSTSGYYEQFF. CDR3 bases: TGTGCCAGCAGCTTGTCGACTAGCGGGTACTATGAGCAGTTCTTC.

On this clonotype: This is likely a read error, given that the CDR3 carries no conserved phenylalanine or tryptophan at its end. This chain connects TRBV5-1 to TRBJ1-2; 7 nucleotides line up with TRBD1. The CDR3 has 13 residues. Germline V gene data show CDR1 as SGHRS and CDR2 as YFSETQ. The CDR3 DNA reads as TGTGCCAGCAGGTCAACAGGGGACTATGGCTACACCTCC. Translation: CASRSTGDYGYTS.

In its sample, this clonotype ranks as medium-sized. The chain is built from TRBV28 and TRBJ2-5, with no clear D. The CDR3 contains 13 residues. CDR1 MDHEN and CDR2 SYDVKM come from the germline V gene. Between the trimmed V and J ends, which lost 5 bases and 2 bases, there was a span of 9 bases. The CDR3 DNA sequence: TGTGCCAGCAGTCCTGGGTCTCAAGAGACCCAGTACTTC. This translates into CASSPGSQETQYF.